This T cell receptor beta chain was captured by sequencing in a study of regulatory T cells in long-lasting Graves disease. There are many counts of this clonotype. Arm-PCR with iRepertoire HTBI primers amplified the CDR3 regions for these TCR beta libraries. TCRdb used MiXCR to reprocess the multiplex PCR reads, holding one entry per CDR3 protein. The sample holds hundreds of thousands of distinct CDR3 sequences, roughly a sixth seen once. The junction had 5 bases not matched to a gene; V was cut back by 6 bases and J by 1 base. Germline CDR1 and CDR2: SGHVS and FNYEAQ. This CDR3 region has 15 residues. Time point denoted: newly diagnosed GD, antithyroid drugs for less than 3 months. The TCR library was prepared using RNA isolated from PBMCs.

Sequences were derived from peripheral blood mononuclear cells (PBMCs), sampled at new diagnosis, from a patient treated with antithyroid drugs. The sequence was collected from a female donor with Graves disease. The chain recombines TRBV7-6 with TRBJ2-1; 8 bases fit TRBD2. The CDR3 is CASSPGTRSYNEQFF. CDR3 bases: TGTGCCAGCAGTCCCGGGACTAGATCCTACAATGAGCAGTTCTTC.